A selection of T cell receptor beta chains follows, all from one sample in a study of blood T cell repertoires in COVID-19. Repertoires were generated with immunoSEQ multiplex PCR, while TCRdb's copy carries only in-frame clones and drops some. In the table there are around 100,000 clones, roughly 86% of which are singletons. The sample taken for sequencing was peripheral blood. These receptors were taken from a human donor with acute or convalescent COVID-19. The donor label of this sample is uncertain. CDR3s include the opening cysteine and the closing phenylalanine or tryptophan. D genes are given only for firm matches. Expanded clones are given a class, and other clones once, few, many or no size at all.

j_call d_call v_call clone_size cdr3_aa cdr3_nt
TRBJ1-1 TRBD1 TRBV25-1 NA CASRRGLGETEAFF TGTGCCAGCAGGAGGGGGCTCGGCGAGACTGAAGCTTTCTTT
TRBJ2-2 TRBD1 TRBV5-3 NA CARSLVGFVGDRGSRGELFF TGTGCCAGAAGCTTGGTTGGATTCGTGGGGGACAGGGGGAGTCGAGGGGAGCTGTTTTTT
TRBJ2-2 NA TRBV23-1 NA CASSQLVQNPFKGGRELFF TGCGCCAGCAGTCAACTAGTACAGAACCCCTTTAAGGGGGGGCGGGAGCTGTTTTTT
TRBJ1-3 TRBD1 TRBV6-5 NA CASSTGTGGQNTIYF TGTGCCAGCAGTACCGGGACAGGGGGCCAAAACACCATATATTTT
TRBJ1-1 NA TRBV11-3 once CASSLVGENTEAFF TGTGCCAGCAGCTTAGTAGGGGAGAACACTGAAGCTTTCTTT
TRBJ2-7 NA TRBV3-1/TRBV3-2 NA CASSQRTNSYEQYF TGTGCCAGCAGCCAACGGACTAACTCCTACGAGCAGTACTTC
TRBJ1-2 TRBD1 TRBV28 NA CASRDRDGYTF TGTGCCAGCAGAGACAGGGACGGCTACACCTTC
TRBJ2-1 NA TRBV28 NA CASSLSIAGGKVEQFF TGTGCCAGCAGTCTCTCTATTGCGGGTGGGAAGGTTGAGCAGTTCTTC
TRBJ2-5 TRBD2 TRBV6-1 NA CASSEPQRGVRETQYF TGTGCCAGCAGTGAACCCCAGCGGGGGGTAAGAGAGACCCAGTACTTC
TRBJ2-5 TRBD2 TRBV5-1 NA CASSLSGGAQETQYF TGCGCCAGCAGCTTGAGCGGGGGGGCCCAGGAGACCCAGTACTTC
TRBJ1-2 NA TRBV2 NA CASRGDDAGYTF TGTGCCAGCAGAGGGGATGACGCTGGCTACACCTTC
TRBJ1-4 TRBD1 TRBV6-6 NA CASSTGTGREKLFF TGTGCCAGCAGCACCGGGACAGGGCGTGAAAAACTGTTTTTT
TRBJ2-1 TRBD2 TRBV29-1 NA CSVGGSGSYNEQFF TGCAGCGTTGGGGGTAGCGGGAGCTACAATGAGCAGTTCTTC
TRBJ2-3 NA TRBV7-3 once CASSSYVADTQYF TGTGCCAGCAGCTCCTACGTTGCAGATACGCAGTATTTT
TRBJ2-3 NA TRBV2 NA CASSEYEAGAFSDTQYF TGTGCCAGCAGTGAATATGAGGCGGGGGCCTTTTCAGATACGCAGTATTTT
TRBJ1-2 NA TRBV4-1 NA CASSQEQQATYGYTF TGCGCCAGCAGCCAAGAACAGCAGGCCACCTATGGCTACACCTTC
TRBJ2-5 TRBD1 TRBV24-1 NA CATSDLTSGTGLETQYF TGTGCCACCAGTGACCTAACCTCAGGGACAGGGTTAGAGACCCAGTACTTC
TRBJ1-5 TRBD1 TRBV7-6 few CASSTGVYNQPQHF TGTGCCAGCAGCACAGGGGTCTACAATCAGCCCCAGCATTTT
TRBJ2-2 NA TRBV7-9 NA CASSLGPSGTGELFF TGTGCCAGCAGCTTAGGACCATCGGGCACCGGGGAGCTGTTTTTT
TRBJ1-2 TRBD1 TRBV10-3 NA CAISESVSGQAHGYTF TGTGCCATCAGTGAGTCGGTGTCGGGACAGGCTCATGGCTACACCTTC
TRBJ1-1 NA TRBV12-3/TRBV12-4 NA CASSWQGTEAFF TGTGCCAGCAGTTGGCAGGGCACTGAAGCTTTCTTT
TRBJ2-2 NA TRBV10-3 NA CAISESTTSNTGELFF TGTGCCATCAGTGAGTCTACTACCTCGAACACCGGGGAGCTGTTTTTT
TRBJ1-4 NA TRBV29-1 NA CSVTPGGNEKLFF TGCAGCGTTACCCCGGGGGGTAATGAAAAACTGTTTTTT
TRBJ1-4 NA TRBV4-1 NA CASSQDLLEGGWEKLFF TGCGCCAGCAGCCAAGATCTTTTGGAGGGGGGGTGGGAAAAACTGTTTTTT
TRBJ1-2 NA TRBV25-1 NA CASSPRDSNYGYTF TGTGCCAGCAGTCCCCGGGATTCTAACTATGGCTACACCTTC
TRBJ1-1 NA TRBV6-5 NA CASKMGPSGNTEAFF TGTGCCAGCAAGATGGGACCTAGCGGGAACACTGAAGCTTTCTTT
TRBJ1-2 NA TRBV7-9 NA CASSLVSGYGYTF TGTGCCAGCAGCTTAGTTTCGGGCTATGGCTACACCTTC
TRBJ2-2 NA TRBV6-5 NA CASKRENTGELFF TGTGCCAGTAAACGGGAGAACACCGGGGAGCTGTTTTTT
TRBJ2-3 NA TRBV5-1 NA CASSSGQGTDTQYF TGCGCCAGCAGTTCAGGGCAGGGCACAGATACGCAGTATTTT
TRBJ1-6 NA TRBV6-6 NA CASSYGLNSPLHF TGTGCCAGCAGTTACGGCCTTAATTCACCCCTCCACTTT
TRBJ1-2 NA TRBV6-5 NA CASSLRDPSNYGYTF TGTGCCAGCAGCTTACGGGATCCCTCGAACTATGGCTACACCTTC
TRBJ1-2 NA TRBV2 NA CASSELTPTF TGTGCCAGCAGTGAATTGACTCCCACCTTC
TRBJ2-7 TRBD1 TRBV6-5 NA CASRPGQASSYEQYF TGTGCCAGCAGACCAGGACAGGCTAGCTCCTACGAGCAGTACTTC
TRBJ1-2 NA TRBV7-9 NA CASSLERTTNYGYTF TGTGCCAGCAGCTTAGAAAGGACTACTAACTATGGCTACACCTTC
TRBJ2-7 TRBD1 TRBV27 NA CASSLYGDRGQEQYF TGTGCCAGCAGTTTATATGGGGACAGGGGGCAGGAGCAGTACTTC
TRBJ1-2 TRBD1 TRBV7-2 NA CASSSSLGQGFGYTF TGTGCCAGCAGCTCCTCCCTCGGACAGGGGTTTGGCTACACCTTC
TRBJ2-5 NA TRBV7-6 NA CASSPPGDGLGQYF TGTGCCAGCAGCCCGCCGGGGGACGGGCTAGGCCAGTACTTC
TRBJ1-1 TRBD1 TRBV2 NA CASIRDSNTEAFF TGTGCCAGCATCAGGGACAGCAACACTGAAGCTTTCTTT
TRBJ2-2 TRBD2 TRBV5-4 NA CASSSGPSGGTGELFF TGTGCCAGCAGCTCTGGACCGAGCGGGGGTACCGGGGAGCTGTTTTTT
TRBJ2-3 TRBD1 TRBV19 NA CASSPGTGGEKGQYF TGTGCCAGTAGTCCCGGGACAGGGGGTGAAAAGGGGCAGTATTTT
TRBJ1-5 NA TRBV5-7 NA CASSLYGRGSSQPQHF TGTGCCAGCAGCTTGTACGGCAGGGGATCGAGTCAGCCCCAGCATTTT
TRBJ2-7 TRBD2 TRBV7-8 NA CASSSGGGWGYSYEQYF TGTGCCAGCAGCTCAGGCGGGGGATGGGGCTACTCCTACGAGCAGTACTTC
TRBJ2-7 NA TRBV5-5 NA CASSSPRGYEQYF TGTGCCAGCAGCTCTCCACGGGGGTACGAGCAGTACTTC
TRBJ2-7 NA TRBV18 once CASSPDTSYEQYF TGTGCCAGCTCACCAGACACCTCCTACGAGCAGTACTTC
TRBJ1-1 NA TRBV19 NA CASRWGGRDTEAFF TGTGCCAGTAGGTGGGGGGGGCGCGACACTGAAGCTTTCTTT
TRBJ1-1 NA TRBV30 NA CAWSPAGRGKGTEAFF TGTGCCTGGAGTCCCGCCGGGCGGGGAAAAGGAACTGAAGCTTTCTTT
TRBJ1-3 NA TRBV6-5 NA CASSITSSGNTIYF TGTGCCAGCAGCATAACCAGCTCTGGAAACACCATATATTTT
TRBJ2-2 NA TRBV2 NA CASSETTNTGELFF TGTGCCAGCAGTGAGACAACGAACACCGGGGAGCTGTTTTTT
TRBJ2-3 TRBD2 TRBV19 NA CASSGLAGGTDTQYF TGTGCCAGTAGTGGACTAGCGGGGGGTACAGATACGCAGTATTTT